A few counts support the clone carrying this T cell receptor (beta chain). The antigen is undetermined. These data belong to a study of early T cells in non-severe SARS-CoV-2 infection. For the study at large: Chains were unpaired, as sequencing was done on bulk RNA from unsorted whole blood. Study outcomes and limitations: VDJdb-based matching was biased toward anti-spike CD8 responses and missed private and CD4 specificities.

CDR3 length: 15 amino acids. Germline V CDR1 and CDR2: SEHNR, FQNEAQ (reference sequence). V shed 3 bases and J shed 6 bases, with 14 bases lying between them. Attachment of unique molecular identifiers was made to individual cDNA molecules. TCRdb analysed the 5' RACE reads with MiXCR anew, one entry per CDR3 protein. Found here are 56,000 or so distinct CDR3 sequences, around 8% of them singletons; the top ten hold roughly 4.2%. Sequencing was done on a sample of whole blood. This clonotype originated in an adult who was a healthcare worker with PCR-confirmed SARS-CoV-2 infection or an uninfected control (not recorded which). The V call is TRBV7-9, the J call TRBJ2-2; D is perhaps TRBD2 (5 bases). The CDR3, as DNA: TGTGCCAGCAGCTTGCAGACCGACGGGGCCGGGGAGCTGTTTTTT. As protein: CASSLQTDGAGELFF.